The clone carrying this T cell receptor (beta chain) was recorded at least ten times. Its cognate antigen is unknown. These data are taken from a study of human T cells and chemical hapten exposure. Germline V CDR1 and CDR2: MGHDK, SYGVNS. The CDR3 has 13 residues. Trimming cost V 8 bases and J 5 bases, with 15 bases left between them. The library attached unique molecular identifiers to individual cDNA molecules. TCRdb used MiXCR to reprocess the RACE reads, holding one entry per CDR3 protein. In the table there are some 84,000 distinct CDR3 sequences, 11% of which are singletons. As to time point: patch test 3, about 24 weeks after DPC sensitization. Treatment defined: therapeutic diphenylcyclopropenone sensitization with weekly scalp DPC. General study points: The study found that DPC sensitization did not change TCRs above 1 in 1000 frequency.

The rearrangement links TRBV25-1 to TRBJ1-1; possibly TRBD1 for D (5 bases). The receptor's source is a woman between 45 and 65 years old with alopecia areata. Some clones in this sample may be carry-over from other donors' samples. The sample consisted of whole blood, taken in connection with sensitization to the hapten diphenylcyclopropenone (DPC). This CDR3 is CASSEQGRTEAFF. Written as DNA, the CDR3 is TGTGCCAGCTCTGAGCAGGGAAGGACTGAAGCTTTCTTT.